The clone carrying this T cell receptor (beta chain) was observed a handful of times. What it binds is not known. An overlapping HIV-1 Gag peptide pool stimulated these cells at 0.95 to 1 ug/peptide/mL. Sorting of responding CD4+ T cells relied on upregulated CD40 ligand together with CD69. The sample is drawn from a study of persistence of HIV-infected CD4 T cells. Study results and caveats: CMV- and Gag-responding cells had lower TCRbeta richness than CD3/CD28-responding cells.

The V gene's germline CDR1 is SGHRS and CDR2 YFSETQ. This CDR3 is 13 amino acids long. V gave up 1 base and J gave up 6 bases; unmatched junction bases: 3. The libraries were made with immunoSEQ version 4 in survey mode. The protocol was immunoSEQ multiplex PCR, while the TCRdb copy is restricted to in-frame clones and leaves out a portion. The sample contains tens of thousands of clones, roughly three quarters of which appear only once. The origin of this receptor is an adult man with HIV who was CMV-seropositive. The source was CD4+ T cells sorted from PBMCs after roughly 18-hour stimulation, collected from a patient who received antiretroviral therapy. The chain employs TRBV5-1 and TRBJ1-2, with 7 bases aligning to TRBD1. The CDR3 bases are TGCGCCAGCAGCTTGAGGGGGCAGGATGGCTACACCTTC. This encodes CASSLRGQDGYTF. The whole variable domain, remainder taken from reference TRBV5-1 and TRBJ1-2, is KAGVTQTPRYLIKTRGQQVTLSCSPISGHRSVSWYQQTPGQGLQFLFEYFSETQRNKGNFPGRFSGRQFSNSRSEMNVSTLELGDSALYLCASSLRGQDGYTFGSGTRLTVV.